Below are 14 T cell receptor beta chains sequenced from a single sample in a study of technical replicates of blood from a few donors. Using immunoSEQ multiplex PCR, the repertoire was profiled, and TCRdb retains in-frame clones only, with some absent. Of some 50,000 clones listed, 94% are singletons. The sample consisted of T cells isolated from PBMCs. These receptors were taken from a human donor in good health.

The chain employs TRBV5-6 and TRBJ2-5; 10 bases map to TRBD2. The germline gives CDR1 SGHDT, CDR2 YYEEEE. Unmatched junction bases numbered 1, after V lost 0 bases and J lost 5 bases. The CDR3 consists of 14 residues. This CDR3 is CASSLGTSGETQYF. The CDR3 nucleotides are TGTGCCAGCAGCTTGGGGACTAGCGGCGAGACCCAGTACTTC.

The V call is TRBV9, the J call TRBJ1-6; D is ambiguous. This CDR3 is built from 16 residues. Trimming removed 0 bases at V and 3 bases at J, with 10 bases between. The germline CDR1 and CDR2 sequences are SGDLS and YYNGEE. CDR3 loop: CASSVDLALYNSPLHF. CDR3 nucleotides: TGTGCCAGCAGCGTAGACCTAGCCCTCTATAATTCACCCCTCCACTTT.

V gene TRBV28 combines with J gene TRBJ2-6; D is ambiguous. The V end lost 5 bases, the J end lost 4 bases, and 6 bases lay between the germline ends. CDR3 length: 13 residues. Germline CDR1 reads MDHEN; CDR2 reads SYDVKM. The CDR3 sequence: CASSLPGANVLTF. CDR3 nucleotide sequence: TGTGCCAGCAGTCTCCCCGGGGCCAACGTCCTGACTTTC. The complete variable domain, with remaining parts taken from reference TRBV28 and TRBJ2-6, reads DVKVTQSSRYLVKRTGEKVFLECVQDMDHENMFWYRQDPGLGLRLIYFSYDVKMKEKGDIPEGYSVSREKKERFSLILESASTNQTSMYLCASSLPGANVLTFGAGSRLTVL.

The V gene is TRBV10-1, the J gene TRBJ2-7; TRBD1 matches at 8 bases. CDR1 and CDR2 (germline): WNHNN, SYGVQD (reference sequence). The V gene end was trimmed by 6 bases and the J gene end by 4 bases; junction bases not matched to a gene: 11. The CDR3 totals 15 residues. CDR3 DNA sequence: TGCGCCAGCAGCGCCGGGACAGGAGGACTATACGAGCAGTACTTC. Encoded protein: CASSAGTGGLYEQYF.

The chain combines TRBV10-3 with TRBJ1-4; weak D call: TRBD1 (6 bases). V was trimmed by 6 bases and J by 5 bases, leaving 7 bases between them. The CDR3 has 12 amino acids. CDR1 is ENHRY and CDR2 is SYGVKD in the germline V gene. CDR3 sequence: CAIRDSNEKLFF. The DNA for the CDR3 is TGTGCCATCAGGGACAGCAATGAAAAACTGTTTTTT.

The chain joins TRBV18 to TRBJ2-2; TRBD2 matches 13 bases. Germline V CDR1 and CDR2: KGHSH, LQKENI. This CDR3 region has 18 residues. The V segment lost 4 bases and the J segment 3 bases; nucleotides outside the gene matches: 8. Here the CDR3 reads CASSLRLAGGHYTGELFF. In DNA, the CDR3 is TGTGCCAGCTCACTGAGACTAGCGGGAGGCCATTACACCGGGGAGCTGTTTTTT. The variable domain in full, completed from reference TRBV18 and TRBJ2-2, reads NAGVMQNPRHLVRRRGQEARLRCSPMKGHSHVYWYRQLPEEGLKFMVYLQKENIIDESGMPKERFSAEFPKEGPSILRIQQVVRGDSAAYFCASSLRLAGGHYTGELFFGEGSRLTVL.

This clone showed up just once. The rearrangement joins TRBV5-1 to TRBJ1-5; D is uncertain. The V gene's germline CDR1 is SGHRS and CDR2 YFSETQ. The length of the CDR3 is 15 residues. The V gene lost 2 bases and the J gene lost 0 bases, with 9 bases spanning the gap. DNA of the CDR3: TGCGCCAGCAGCTTACGGGGTGATAGCAATCAGCCCCAGCATTTT. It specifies CASSLRGDSNQPQHF.

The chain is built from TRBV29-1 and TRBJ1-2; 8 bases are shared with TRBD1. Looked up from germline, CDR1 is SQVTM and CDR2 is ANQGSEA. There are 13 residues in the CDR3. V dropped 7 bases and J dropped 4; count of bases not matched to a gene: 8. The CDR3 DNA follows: TGCAGCGCCAAACTAACAGGGGGCTATGGCTACACCTTC. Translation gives CSAKLTGGYGYTF.

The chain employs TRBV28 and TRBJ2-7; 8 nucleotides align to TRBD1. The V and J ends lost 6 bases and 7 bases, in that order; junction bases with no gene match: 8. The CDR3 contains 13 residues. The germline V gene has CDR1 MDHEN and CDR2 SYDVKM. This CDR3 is CASRSQGASEQYF. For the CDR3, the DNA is TGTGCCAGCAGGTCCCAGGGGGCGAGTGAGCAGTACTTC.

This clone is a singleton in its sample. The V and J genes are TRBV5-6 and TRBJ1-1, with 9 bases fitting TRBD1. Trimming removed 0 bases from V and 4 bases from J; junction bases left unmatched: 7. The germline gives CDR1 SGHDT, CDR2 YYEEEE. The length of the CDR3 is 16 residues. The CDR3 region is CASSLGLGTGFTEAFF. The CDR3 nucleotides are TGTGCCAGCAGCTTGGGCCTCGGGACAGGGTTCACTGAAGCTTTCTTT.

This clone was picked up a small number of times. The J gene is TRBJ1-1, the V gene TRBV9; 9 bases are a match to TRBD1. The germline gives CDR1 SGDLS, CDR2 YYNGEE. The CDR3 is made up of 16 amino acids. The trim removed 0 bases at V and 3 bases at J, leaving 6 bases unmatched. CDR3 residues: CASSVATRQGDTEAFF. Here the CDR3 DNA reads TGTGCCAGCAGCGTAGCTACCAGACAGGGGGACACTGAAGCTTTCTTT.

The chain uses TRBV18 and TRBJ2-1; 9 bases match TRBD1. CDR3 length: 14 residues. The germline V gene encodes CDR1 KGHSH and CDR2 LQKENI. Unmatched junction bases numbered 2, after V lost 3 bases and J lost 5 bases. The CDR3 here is CASSPGTGNNEQFF. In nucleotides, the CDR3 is TGTGCCAGCTCACCCGGGACAGGGAACAATGAGCAGTTCTTC.

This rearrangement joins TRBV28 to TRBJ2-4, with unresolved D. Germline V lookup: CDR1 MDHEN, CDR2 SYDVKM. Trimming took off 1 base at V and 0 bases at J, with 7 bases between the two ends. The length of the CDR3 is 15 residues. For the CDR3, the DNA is TGTGCCAGCAGTTTATCAGGCCTAGCCAAAAACATTCAGTACTTC. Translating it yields CASSLSGLAKNIQYF.

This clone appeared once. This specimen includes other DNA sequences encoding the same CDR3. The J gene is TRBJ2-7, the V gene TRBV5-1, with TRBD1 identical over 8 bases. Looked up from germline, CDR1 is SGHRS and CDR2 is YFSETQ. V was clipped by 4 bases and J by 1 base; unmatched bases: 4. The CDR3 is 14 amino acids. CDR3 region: CASSRGQGSYEQYF. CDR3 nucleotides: TGCGCCAGCAGCCGCGGACAGGGTTCCTACGAGCAGTACTTC.